This is a list of T cell receptor beta chains from one sample in a study of OX40 agonist ivuxolimab in advanced cancers. TCRdb keeps only in-frame clones here, not all; method: immunoSEQ multiplex PCR. The sample lists about 50,000 clones, around 84% seen once, with about 13% in the top ten. The input for sequencing was CD4+ or CD8+ T cells sorted from blood, taken in a trial of the OX40 agonist ivuxolimab. These TCRs come from an adult with an advanced solid tumor such as melanoma, head and neck, liver or kidney cancer. Each CDR3 is given with its conserved first and last residue. The D gene is left open where the match is weak. Expanded clones are given a class, and other clones once, few, many or no size at all.

size: -
V: TRBV21-1
J: TRBJ2-1
D: -
length: 18
CDR3: CASSKVRVISVRGYEQFF
DNA: TGTGCCAGCAGCAAAGTCCGGGTGATAAGTGTCAGGGGATATGAGCAGTTCTTC

size: -
V: TRBV6-1
J: TRBJ2-7
D: -
length: 17
CDR3: CASSEAPFARGSYEQYF
DNA: TGTGCCAGCAGTGAAGCTCCCTTTGCGCGCGGGTCCTACGAGCAGTACTTC

size: few
V: TRBV7-3
J: TRBJ1-5
D: -
length: 14
CDR3: CASSPGERGQPQHF
DNA: TGTGCCAGCAGCCCCGGTGAGAGAGGTCAGCCCCAGCATTTT

size: -
V: TRBV7-9
J: TRBJ1-3
D: -
length: 13
CDR3: CASSPDQGNTIYF
DNA: TGTGCCAGCAGCCCGGACCAAGGAAACACCATATATTTT

size: once
V: TRBV6-1
J: TRBJ1-1
D: TRBD1
length: 16
CDR3: CASSEEEYRGRTEAFF
DNA: TGTGCCAGCAGTGAAGAAGAGTACAGGGGGAGGACTGAAGCTTTCTTT

size: -
V: TRBV5-4
J: TRBJ1-4
D: -
length: 16
CDR3: CASSADQGPTNEKLFF
DNA: TGTGCCAGCAGCGCGGATCAGGGACCAACTAATGAAAAACTGTTTTTT

size: -
V: TRBV30
J: TRBJ2-1
D: -
length: 13
CDR3: CACQGGRYNEQFF
DNA: TGTGCCTGCCAGGGGGGGAGGTACAATGAGCAGTTCTTC

size: -
V: TRBV29-1
J: TRBJ1-1
D: -
length: 12
CDR3: CSVGRGNTEAFF
DNA: TGCAGCGTGGGCAGGGGAAACACTGAAGCTTTCTTT

size: -
V: TRBV4-2
J: TRBJ1-5
D: -
length: 15
CDR3: CASSQNGGGSQPQHF
DNA: TGTGCCAGCAGCCAAAATGGTGGAGGGAGTCAGCCCCAGCATTTT

size: -
V: TRBV7-2
J: TRBJ1-5
D: -
length: 13
CDR3: CASSPQRNQPQHF
DNA: TGTGCCAGCAGCCCGCAACGTAATCAGCCCCAGCATTTT

size: -
V: TRBV6-5
J: TRBJ1-1
D: -
length: 14
CDR3: CASSYSGGDTEAFF
DNA: TGTGCCAGCAGTTACTCGGGAGGGGACACTGAAGCTTTCTTT

size: -
V: TRBV18
J: TRBJ1-2
D: TRBD1
length: 15
CDR3: CASSSSITGEVGYTF
DNA: TGTGCCAGCTCATCATCGATTACAGGGGAGGTTGGCTACACCTTC

size: -
V: TRBV7-8
J: TRBJ1-5
D: -
length: 13
CDR3: CASSPVRYQPQHF
DNA: TGTGCCAGCAGCCCCGTAAGGTATCAGCCCCAGCATTTT

size: -
V: TRBV5-5
J: TRBJ2-5
D: TRBD1
length: 14
CDR3: CASSPGTAKETQYF
DNA: TGTGCCAGCAGCCCGGGGACAGCGAAAGAGACCCAGTACTTC

size: -
V: TRBV7-9
J: TRBJ2-1
D: -
length: 13
CDR3: CASSLNEYNEQFF
DNA: TGTGCCAGCAGCTTAAACGAGTACAATGAGCAGTTCTTC

size: -
V: TRBV11-2
J: TRBJ1-5
D: -
length: 15
CDR3: CASSLGVGSNQPQHF
DNA: TGTGCCAGCAGCTTAGGCGTTGGGAGCAATCAGCCCCAGCATTTT

size: -
V: TRBV5-6
J: TRBJ2-4
D: -
length: 13
CDR3: CASSLESLNIQYF
DNA: TGTGCCAGCAGCTTGGAGTCGCTAAACATTCAGTACTTC

size: -
V: TRBV18
J: TRBJ2-6
D: -
length: 14
CDR3: CASSPDSGANVLTF
DNA: TGTGCCAGCTCACCGGACTCTGGGGCCAACGTCCTGACTTTC

size: -
V: TRBV6-1
J: TRBJ2-2
D: -
length: 15
CDR3: CASSEDRSYPGELFF
DNA: TGTGCCAGCAGTGAAGACAGGTCGTATCCCGGGGAGCTGTTTTTT

size: -
V: TRBV19
J: TRBJ2-2
D: TRBD2
length: 18
CDR3: CASKGLAGGLLTTGELFF
DNA: TGTGCCAGTAAGGGACTAGCGGGAGGGCTCCTCACCACCGGGGAGCTGTTTTTT

size: few
V: TRBV12-5
J: TRBJ2-2
D: TRBD2
length: 19
CDR3: CASGLVVLAGGSNTGELFF
DNA: TGTGCTAGTGGTTTGGTAGTACTAGCGGGAGGGTCGAACACCGGGGAGCTGTTTTTT

size: -
V: TRBV28
J: TRBJ1-1
D: -
length: 15
CDR3: CASSFGRSMNTEAFF
DNA: TGTGCCAGCAGTTTCGGCAGAAGTATGAACACTGAAGCTTTCTTT

size: -
V: TRBV18
J: TRBJ2-1
D: TRBD2
length: 16
CDR3: CASSRVGTSGFNEQFF
DNA: TGTGCCAGCTCACGGGTTGGGACTAGCGGGTTCAATGAGCAGTTCTTC

size: -
V: TRBV2
J: TRBJ2-3
D: -
length: 13
CDR3: CASVSKYADTQYF
DNA: TGTGCCAGCGTGTCCAAGTACGCAGATACGCAGTATTTT

size: -
V: TRBV7-6
J: TRBJ2-1
D: TRBD2
length: 15
CDR3: CASSLETSAHNEQFF
DNA: TGTGCCAGCAGCTTGGAAACTAGCGCCCACAATGAGCAGTTCTTC

size: -
V: TRBV14
J: TRBJ2-2
D: TRBD2
length: 15
CDR3: CASSWGLGYTGELFF
DNA: TGTGCCAGCAGCTGGGGACTAGGCTACACCGGGGAGCTGTTTTTT

size: -
V: TRBV10-3
J: TRBJ1-1
D: -
length: 13
CDR3: CAISGDINTEAFF
DNA: TGTGCCATCAGCGGGGACATCAACACTGAAGCTTTCTTT

size: -
V: TRBV5-1
J: TRBJ2-1
D: TRBD1
length: 14
CDR3: CASSRQGAYNEQFF
DNA: TGCGCCAGCAGCCGACAGGGGGCCTACAATGAGCAGTTCTTC

size: -
V: TRBV6-1
J: TRBJ1-2
D: -
length: 15
CDR3: CASRGPTGKGAGYTF
DNA: TGTGCCAGCAGGGGGCCAACAGGGAAGGGTGCTGGCTACACCTTC

size: once
V: TRBV19
J: TRBJ2-1
D: TRBD1
length: 16
CDR3: CASSRGRGRLDNEQFF
DNA: TGTGCCAGTAGTAGGGGCAGGGGGCGCTTGGACAATGAGCAGTTCTTC

size: -
V: TRBV7-9
J: TRBJ2-1
D: -
length: 15
CDR3: CASSFTSVPGDEQFF
DNA: TGTGCCAGCAGCTTCACGTCGGTCCCTGGGGATGAGCAGTTCTTC

size: few
V: TRBV27
J: TRBJ2-2
D: -
length: 15
CDR3: CASSFLGANTGELFF
DNA: TGTGCCAGCAGTTTTCTCGGAGCTAACACCGGGGAGCTGTTTTTT

size: -
V: TRBV5-1
J: TRBJ2-5
D: -
length: 14
CDR3: CASSRRQGQETQYF
DNA: TGCGCCAGCAGCCGGAGGCAGGGGCAAGAAACCCAGTACTTC

size: -
V: TRBV30
J: TRBJ2-3
D: -
length: 14
CDR3: CAWSVIGGKDTQYF
DNA: TGTGCCTGGAGTGTAATCGGGGGTAAGGATACGCAGTATTTT

size: -
V: TRBV11-3
J: TRBJ2-5
D: -
length: 15
CDR3: CASSTTGTVGETQYF
DNA: TGTGCCAGCAGCACCACCGGGACGGTGGGAGAGACCCAGTACTTC

size: medium-sized
V: TRBV19
J: TRBJ1-2
D: -
length: 15
CDR3: CASSDRGDDGRGYTF
DNA: TGTGCCAGTAGTGATCGCGGGGACGACGGTAGGGGCTACACCTTC

size: once
V: TRBV7-6
J: TRBJ2-5
D: -
length: 14
CDR3: CASREWVTGETQYF
DNA: TGTGCCAGCAGAGAGTGGGTGACTGGAGAGACCCAGTACTTC